Sequencing of this T cell receptor beta chain was carried out in a study of shared clonotypes between healthy human individuals. Overall study findings and caveats: Larger estimated richness was generally seen in naive subsets than in memory subsets.

Naive CD8 cells lacked CD45RO and underwent positive selection for CCR7, leaving out terminally differentiated effector memory CD45RA+ cells. The CDR3 is 15 amino acids. Trimming shortened V by 2 bases and J by 3 bases, and 11 bases separated the two germline ends. The V gene's germline CDR1 is SGHTA and CDR2 FQGTGA. Comments on this clone: Its target is unknown.

Deep-level running was used for the assay. Clones were sequenced by immunoSEQ multiplex PCR, and TCRdb holds only the in-frame ones, with some missing. This sample has approximately 740,000 clones, with 85% to 95% found just once. This clonotype originated in a man younger than 40 in good health. Sequenced sample: naive CD8+ T cells sorted from blood. The chain combines TRBV7-3 with TRBJ2-1; no clear D. The CDR3 protein is CASSLQSRNYNEQFF. CDR3 nucleotide sequence: TGTGCCAGCAGCTTACAGTCCCGGAACTACAATGAGCAGTTCTTC.